This is a list of T cell receptor beta chains from one sample in a study. TCRdb recomputed calls from the 5' RACE reads with MiXCR, one row per CDR3 protein. The sample includes some 40,000 distinct CDR3 sequences, about a fifth of them seen just once. The sequenced sample was Tregs sorted from a lymph node. The receptor set was obtained from a female donor with breast cancer. CDR3s include the opening cysteine and the closing phenylalanine or tryptophan. D genes are given only for firm matches. Only part of the rows carry a size: once, few, many, or a class if the clone is expanded.

D	V	J	size	CDR3	DNA
NA	TRBV7-9	TRBJ2-7	few	CASSERYEQYF	TGTGCCAGCAGCGAGAGGTACGAGCAGTACTTC
NA	TRBV5-6	TRBJ1-3	NA	CASRPWGAGNTIYF	TGTGCCAGCCGCCCGTGGGGAGCTGGAAACACCATATATTTT
NA	TRBV7-9	TRBJ1-1	NA	CASSQTVSNTEAFF	TGTGCCAGCAGCCAAACGGTTTCGAACACTGAAGCTTTCTTT
TRBD1	TRBV4-2	TRBJ2-5	NA	CASSQDRVKGAHETQYF	TGTGCCAGCAGCCAAGATCGCGTCAAGGGGGCGCATGAGACCCAGTACTTC
NA	TRBV5-1	TRBJ1-3	NA	CASSLAGESSGNTIYF	TGCGCCAGCAGCTTGGCAGGGGAGTCATCTGGAAACACCATATATTTT
NA	TRBV7-2	TRBJ1-1	many	CASSLGLSGTEAFF	TGTGCCAGCAGCTTGGGACTCTCGGGCACTGAAGCTTTCTTT
NA	TRBV5-1	TRBJ1-2	NA	CASSLNPGQRNYGYTF	TGCGCCAGCAGCTTGAATCCCGGACAGAGAAATTATGGCTACACCTTC
NA	TRBV6-7	TRBJ2-5	few	CASSHGQGIQETQYF	TGTGCCAGCAGCCACGGGCAGGGAATCCAAGAGACCCAGTACTTC
NA	TRBV4-1	TRBJ1-5	many	CASSQVDTLEPQHF	TGCGCCAGCAGCCAAGTGGACACCCTAGAACCCCAGCATTTT
NA	TRBV18	TRBJ2-7	few	CASSPLLQGSGEQYF	TGTGCCAGCTCACCTTTGTTACAGGGTTCGGGAGAGCAGTACTTC
TRBD2	TRBV5-1	TRBJ2-1	NA	CASFGGGYNEQFF	TGCGCCAGCTTCGGGGGGGGGTACAATGAGCAGTTCTTC
NA	TRBV28	TRBJ2-1	NA	CASSLTSIYSYNEQFF	TGTGCCAGCAGTTTAACTAGCATATACTCCTACAATGAGCAGTTCTTC
NA	TRBV28	TRBJ1-1	many	CASSPTGRRAFF	TGTGCCAGCAGTCCGACGGGGCGCAGAGCTTTCTTT
TRBD2	TRBV5-1	TRBJ2-5	NA	CASSSRTSFGETQYF	TGCGCCAGCAGCTCTCGGACTAGCTTCGGAGAGACCCAGTACTTC
NA	TRBV4-1	TRBJ2-1	NA	CASSQDGAPNSYNEQFF	TGCGCCAGCAGCCAAGATGGGGCTCCCAACTCCTACAATGAGCAGTTCTTC
NA	TRBV7-9	TRBJ2-1	few	CASSLVEVRDEQFF	TGTGCCAGCAGCTTAGTCGAGGTGAGGGATGAGCAGTTCTTC
TRBD2	TRBV7-9	TRBJ2-1	many	CASSFVFQTSGRGKDEQFF	TGTGCCAGCAGCTTTGTCTTCCAGACTAGCGGGAGGGGAAAAGATGAGCAGTTCTTC